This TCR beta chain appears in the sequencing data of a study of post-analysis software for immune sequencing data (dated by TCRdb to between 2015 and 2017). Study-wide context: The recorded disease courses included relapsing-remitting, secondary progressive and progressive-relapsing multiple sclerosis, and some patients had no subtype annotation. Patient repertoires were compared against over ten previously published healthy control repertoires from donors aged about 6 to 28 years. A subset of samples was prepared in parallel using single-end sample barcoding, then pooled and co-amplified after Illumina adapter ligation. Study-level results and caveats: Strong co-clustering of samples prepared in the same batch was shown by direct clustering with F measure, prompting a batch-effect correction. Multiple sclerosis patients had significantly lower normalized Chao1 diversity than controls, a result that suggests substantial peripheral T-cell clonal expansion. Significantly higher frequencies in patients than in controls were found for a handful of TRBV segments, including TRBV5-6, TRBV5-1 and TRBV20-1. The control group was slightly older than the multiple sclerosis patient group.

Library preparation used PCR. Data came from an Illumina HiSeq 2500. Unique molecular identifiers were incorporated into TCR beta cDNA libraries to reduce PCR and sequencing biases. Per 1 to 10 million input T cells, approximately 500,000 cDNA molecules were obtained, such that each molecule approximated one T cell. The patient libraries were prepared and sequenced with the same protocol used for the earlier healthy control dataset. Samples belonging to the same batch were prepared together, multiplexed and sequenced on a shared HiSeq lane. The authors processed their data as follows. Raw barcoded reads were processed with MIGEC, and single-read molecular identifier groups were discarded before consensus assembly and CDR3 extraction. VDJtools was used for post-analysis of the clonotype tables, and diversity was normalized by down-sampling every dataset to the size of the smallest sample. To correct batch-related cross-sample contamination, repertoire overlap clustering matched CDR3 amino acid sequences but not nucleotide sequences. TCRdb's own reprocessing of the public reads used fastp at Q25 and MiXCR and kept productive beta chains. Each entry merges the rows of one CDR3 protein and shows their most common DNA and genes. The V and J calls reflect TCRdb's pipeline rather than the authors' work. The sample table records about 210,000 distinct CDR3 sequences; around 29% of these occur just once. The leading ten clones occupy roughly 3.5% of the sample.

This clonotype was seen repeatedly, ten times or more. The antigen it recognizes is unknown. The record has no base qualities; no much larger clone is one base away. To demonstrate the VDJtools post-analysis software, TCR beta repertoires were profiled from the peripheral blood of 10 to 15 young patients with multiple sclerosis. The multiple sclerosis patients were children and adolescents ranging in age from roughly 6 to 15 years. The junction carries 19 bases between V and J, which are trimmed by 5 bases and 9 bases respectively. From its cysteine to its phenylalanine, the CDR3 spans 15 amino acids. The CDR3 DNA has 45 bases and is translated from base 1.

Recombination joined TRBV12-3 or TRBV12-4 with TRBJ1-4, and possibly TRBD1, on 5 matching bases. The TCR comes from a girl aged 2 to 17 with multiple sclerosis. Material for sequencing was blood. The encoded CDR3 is CASSIRDGLMKKLFF. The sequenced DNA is TGTGCCAGCAGTATCCGGGACGGGTTAATGAAAAAACTGTTTTTT.